This record covers a single TCR beta chain. These data originate in a study of technical replicates of blood from several donors. The CDR3 runs to 13 residues. Germline V lookup: CDR1 MGHRA, CDR2 YSYEKL. Trimming took 1 base from V and 5 from J, leaving 9 bases between them. The table came from immunoSEQ multiplex PCR; TCRdb's copy has only in-frame clones and leaves some out. In the table there are under 85,000 clones, 90% to 95% of which are singletons. The sample was T cells isolated from PBMCs. This TCR derives from a human donor in good health. The chain links TRBV4-1 to TRBJ2-7; D is unclear. DNA for the CDR3: TGCGCCAGCAGCCAAGGCACCCTAAACGAGCAGTACTTC. Translation: CASSQGTLNEQYF.